This T cell receptor (beta chain) was identified in a study of regulatory T cells in long-lasting Graves disease. Whole-study results and caveats: Clonotypes that were public and shared totalled a few thousand in persistent patients versus 850 to 1,000 in new patients. Favored gene segments in persistent disease were TRBV28, TRBJ1-2 and TRBJ2-5. Graves' patients with persistent disease showed TCR diversity lower than patients newly diagnosed.

Many counts were recorded for this clonotype. Its specificity is unknown. Arm-PCR of CDR3 regions with iRepertoire HTBI primers generated TCR beta libraries. TCRdb reprocessed the multiplex PCR reads with MiXCR, giving one entry per CDR3 protein. Of 680,000 or so distinct CDR3 sequences listed, approximately 15% are singletons. Time point here: newly diagnosed GD, antithyroid drugs for less than 3 months. From PBMCs, RNA was extracted and then used to make the TCR library. This CDR3 is 10 amino acids long. Trimming left V 8 bases short and J 3 bases short, with 5 bases between. The same specimen was also included in a second study, on T cells in Graves' hyperthyroidism and ophthalmopathy. From that report: The HTBI set primed first-round TCR CDR3 RT-PCR.

Sequencing used peripheral blood mononuclear cells (PBMCs), obtained at new diagnosis, from a patient treated with antithyroid drugs. The origin of this receptor is a woman younger than 45 with Graves disease. The V and J genes are TRBV12-3 or TRBV12-4 and TRBJ2-7; D may correspond to TRBD1 or TRBD2 (5 bases each). The CDR3 DNA follows: TGTGCCAGCGGGGGCTACGAGCAGTACTTC. Protein: CASGGYEQYF.